This T cell receptor beta chain was profiled in a study of a mutant IDH1 vaccine in newly diagnosed glioma. The V gene's germline CDR1 is SGDLS and CDR2 YYNGEE. With 0 bases removed from V and 2 bases from J, the gap between germline ends came to 5 bases. The CDR3 runs 13 residues. Profiling relied on immunoSEQ multiplex PCR, and the TCRdb table lists in-frame clones only, not all of them. This table holds about 32,000 clones, approximately 78% found once. Overall study findings and caveats: Changes in top peripheral clonotypes did not appear linked to pseudoprogression.

Time point: week 35, safety follow-up. The vaccine gave 300 ug of a 20-mer mutant IDH1 peptide subcutaneously per dose. Points on this clone: Its antigen is as yet unknown.

V and J are TRBV9 and TRBJ1-2, with D uncertain. Sequences were derived from PBMCs, sampled from a glioma patient whose treatment included an IDH1 peptide vaccine. The receptor was derived from a woman between 40 and 50 years old with glioma. CDR3 sequence: CASSVEANYGYTF. The CDR3, as DNA: TGTGCCAGCAGCGTAGAGGCCAACTATGGCTACACCTTC.